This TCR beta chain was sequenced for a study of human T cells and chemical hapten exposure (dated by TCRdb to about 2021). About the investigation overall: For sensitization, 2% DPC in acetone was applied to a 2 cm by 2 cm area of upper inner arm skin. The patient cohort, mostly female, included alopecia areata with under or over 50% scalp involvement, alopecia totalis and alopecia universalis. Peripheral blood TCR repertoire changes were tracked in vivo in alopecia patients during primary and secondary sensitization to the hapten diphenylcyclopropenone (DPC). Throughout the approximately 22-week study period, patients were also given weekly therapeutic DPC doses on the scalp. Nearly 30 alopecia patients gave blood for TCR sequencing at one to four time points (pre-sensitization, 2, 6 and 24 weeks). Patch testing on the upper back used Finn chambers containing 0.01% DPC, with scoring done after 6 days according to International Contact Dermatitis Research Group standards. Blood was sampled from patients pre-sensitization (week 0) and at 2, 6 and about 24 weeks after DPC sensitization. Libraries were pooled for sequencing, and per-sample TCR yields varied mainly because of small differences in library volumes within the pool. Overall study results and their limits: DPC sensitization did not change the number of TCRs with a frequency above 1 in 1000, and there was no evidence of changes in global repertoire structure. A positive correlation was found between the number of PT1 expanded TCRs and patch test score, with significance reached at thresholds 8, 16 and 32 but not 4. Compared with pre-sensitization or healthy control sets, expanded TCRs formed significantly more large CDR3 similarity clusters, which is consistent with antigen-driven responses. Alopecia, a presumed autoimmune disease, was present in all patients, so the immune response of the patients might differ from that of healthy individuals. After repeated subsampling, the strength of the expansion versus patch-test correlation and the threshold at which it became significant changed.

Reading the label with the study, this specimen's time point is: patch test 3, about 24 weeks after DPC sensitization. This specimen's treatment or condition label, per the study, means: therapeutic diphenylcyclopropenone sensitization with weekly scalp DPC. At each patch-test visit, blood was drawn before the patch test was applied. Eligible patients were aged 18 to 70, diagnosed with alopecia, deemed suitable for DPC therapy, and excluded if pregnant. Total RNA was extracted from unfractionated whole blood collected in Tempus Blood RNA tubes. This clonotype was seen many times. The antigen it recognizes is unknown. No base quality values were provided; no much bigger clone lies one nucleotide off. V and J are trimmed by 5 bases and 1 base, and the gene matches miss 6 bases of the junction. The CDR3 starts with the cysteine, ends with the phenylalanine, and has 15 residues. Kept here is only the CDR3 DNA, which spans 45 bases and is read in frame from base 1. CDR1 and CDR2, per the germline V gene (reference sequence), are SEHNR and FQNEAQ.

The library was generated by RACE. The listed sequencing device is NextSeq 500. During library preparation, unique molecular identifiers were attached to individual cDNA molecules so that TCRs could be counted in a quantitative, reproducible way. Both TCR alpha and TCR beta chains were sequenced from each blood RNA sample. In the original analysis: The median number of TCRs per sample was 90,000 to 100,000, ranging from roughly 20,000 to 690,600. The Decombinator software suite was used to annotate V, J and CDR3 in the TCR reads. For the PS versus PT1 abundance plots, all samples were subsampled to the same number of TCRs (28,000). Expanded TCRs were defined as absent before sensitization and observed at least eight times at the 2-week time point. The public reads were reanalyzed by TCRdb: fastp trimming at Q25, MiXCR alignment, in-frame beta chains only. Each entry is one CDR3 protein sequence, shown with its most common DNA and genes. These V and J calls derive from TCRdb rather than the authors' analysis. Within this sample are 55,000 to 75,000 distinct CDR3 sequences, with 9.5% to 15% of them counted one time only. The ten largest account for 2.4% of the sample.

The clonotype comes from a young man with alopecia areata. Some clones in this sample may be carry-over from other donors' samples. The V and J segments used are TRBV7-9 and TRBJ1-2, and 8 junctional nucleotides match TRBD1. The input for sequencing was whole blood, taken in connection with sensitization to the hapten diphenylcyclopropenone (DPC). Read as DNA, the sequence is TGTGCCAGCAGCCTGGGGACAGGCCTTAACTATGGCTACACCTTC. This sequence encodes CASSLGTGLNYGYTF.